These 28 T cell receptor beta chains came from one sample sequenced in a study of radiotherapy plus CTLA-4 blockade in lung cancer. TCRdb keeps only in-frame clones here, not all; method: immunoSEQ multiplex PCR. This table holds 81,000 or so clones, around 84% found once. This specimen consisted of peripheral blood, obtained from a patient treated with radiotherapy plus ipilimumab. The receptor set was obtained from a human donor with non-small cell lung cancer who had stable disease on radiotherapy plus ipilimumab.

V and J are TRBV27 and TRBJ1-1; tentatively, D is TRBD1 (5 bases). V lost 5 bases and J 1 base, leaving 26 bases between the germline ends. The germline V gene encodes CDR1 MNHEY and CDR2 SMNVEV (reference sequence). The CDR3 extends over 19 amino acids. CDR3 bases: TGTGCCAGCAGTCGCATACCCCCTCAGGGCCTTGGGGAGAACACTGAAGCTTTCTTT. Its translation is CASSRIPPQGLGENTEAFF.

This clone was seen a few times. This sequence joins TRBV9 and TRBJ2-1; 12 bases map to TRBD1. Germline loops: CDR1 SGDLS, CDR2 YYNGEE. The CDR3 contains 18 residues. With V trimmed by 2 bases and J by 7 bases, 13 bases remained unmatched. CDR3 protein: CASSVIDLGQGARNEQFF. CDR3 DNA sequence: TGTGCCAGCAGCGTGATAGACTTGGGACAGGGGGCGAGGAATGAGCAGTTCTTC.

Details on this clone: This same CDR3 is encoded by further DNA sequences in the sample. The CDR3 DNA reads TGCGCCAGCAGTGAGGGACTTACAGATACGCAGTATTTT. This sequence encodes CASSEGLTDTQYF. The J gene is TRBJ2-3, the V gene TRBV10-1; D may be TRBD2 (5 bases). V lost 2 bases and J lost 3, with 6 bases in between. The CDR3 has 13 residues. The germline gives CDR1 WNHNN, CDR2 SYGVQD (reference sequence).

This chain connects TRBV7-9 to TRBJ2-3; no firm D call. CDR3 size: 11 residues. Deletions cut 3 bases from V and 2 bases from J, with 0 bases between. CDR1 and CDR2 from the germline V gene are SEHNR and FQNEAQ (reference sequence). CDR3 in amino acids: CASSFTDTQYF. In nucleotides, the CDR3 is TGTGCCAGCAGCTTCACAGATACGCAGTATTTT.

About this clone: One junction end disagrees with the germline gene, perhaps due to a read error. Other DNA sequences from this sample encode an identical CDR3 as well. V usage is TRBV6-5 and J usage is TRBJ1-5; no firm D call. This CDR3 spans 16 amino acids. Germline lookup yields CDR1 MNHEY and CDR2 SVGAGI. CDR3 DNA: TGTGCCAGTAGTTACTCGAAGGTCACCCGAGCACAGCCCCAGCATTTT. As protein: CASSYSKVTRAQPQHF.

The V call is TRBV5-1, the J call TRBJ2-6; 9 nucleotides align to TRBD1. CDR3 length: 17 residues. Germline V gene lookup returns CDR1 SGHRS and CDR2 YFSETQ. V was clipped by 4 bases and J by 0 bases; unmatched bases: 5. CDR3 in amino acids: CASSRRQGGSGANVLTF. CDR3 nucleotide sequence: TGCGCCAGCAGCCGAAGACAGGGGGGCTCTGGGGCCAACGTCCTGACTTTC.

In this sample, this clone turned up once. The J gene is TRBJ2-2, the V gene TRBV11-2, with D perhaps assigned TRBD1 or TRBD2 (5 bases each). The V end lost 4 bases, the J end lost 0 bases, and 9 bases lay between the germline ends. Germline V gives CDR1 SGHAT, CDR2 FQNNGV. The CDR3 sequence is 15 residues long. The CDR3 sequence: CASSSGRTNTGELFF. CDR3 sequence (DNA): TGTGCCAGCAGCTCGGGACGGACGAACACCGGGGAGCTGTTTTTT.

The chain joins TRBV27 to TRBJ2-1; TRBD2 matches at 11 bases. The J segment lost 10 bases and the V segment lost 5 bases, leaving 13 bases of the junction unmatched. Germline CDR1 is MNHEY and CDR2 is SMNVEV (reference sequence). This CDR3 region has 16 residues. CDR3 residues: CASSPLAGGPVGEQFF. The CDR3 nucleotides are TGTGCCAGCAGTCCCCTAGCGGGGGGCCCGGTCGGGGAGCAGTTCTTC.

This chain connects TRBV6-6 to TRBJ2-1; TRBD1 might be the D (5 bases). The V end lost 1 base, the J end lost 5 bases, and 9 bases lay between the germline ends. The CDR3 is 14 residues long. From germline, CDR1 is MNHNY and CDR2 SVGAGI (reference sequence). The CDR3 DNA follows: TGTGCCAGCAGTTACTTGGCGACAGACAATGAGCAGTTCTTC. It translates to CASSYLATDNEQFF.

The CDR3 reads CASSLAEGREVFF. CDR3 bases: TGTGCCAGCAGCTTGGCGGAAGGACGTGAGGTGTTTTTT. V usage is TRBV5-4 and J usage is TRBJ2-2; unclear D gene. This CDR3 is built from 13 residues. The germline V and J ends were trimmed by 0 bases and 15 bases, with 15 bases remaining between them. In germline, CDR1 is SGHNT, CDR2 YYREEE (reference sequence).

The chain carries TRBV29-1 and TRBJ1-3; TRBD1 agrees at 9 bases. The V and J ends lost 3 bases and 6 bases, in that order; junction bases with no gene match: 3. Germline assignment: CDR1 SQVTM and CDR2 ANQGSEA. The CDR3 consists of 13 residues. The CDR3 region has the DNA TGCAGCGTTGACTGGACAGGGGCAAACACCATATATTTT. Protein sequence: CSVDWTGANTIYF.

The V gene is TRBV6-5, the J gene TRBJ1-4; 9 bases agree with TRBD1. The V segment lost 6 bases and the J segment 11 bases; nucleotides outside the gene matches: 13. The CDR3 loop spans 15 amino acids. The germline gives CDR1 MNHEY, CDR2 SVGAGI. CDR3 protein: CASRPPRTGDWKLFF. The CDR3 bases are TGTGCCAGCAGACCCCCCCGGACAGGGGACTGGAAACTGTTTTTT.

This chain connects TRBV28 to TRBJ1-1; no clear D gene. The germline V gene has CDR1 MDHEN and CDR2 SYDVKM. Trimming left V 5 bases short and J 9 bases short, with 10 bases between. CDR3 length: 11 amino acids. This CDR3 is CASSGSRQAFF. The CDR3, as DNA: TGTGCCAGCAGTGGGTCCCGCCAAGCTTTCTTT.

For this clone: In the same sample, other DNA sequences code for this CDR3. This rearrangement joins TRBV19 to TRBJ2-7; possibly TRBD1 for D (5 bases). There are 13 residues in the CDR3. The V gene's germline CDR1 is LNHDA and CDR2 SQIVND (reference sequence). The ends were cut back, 3 bases at V and 2 bases at J, with 8 bases in the middle. The CDR3, as DNA: TGTGCCAGTAGTATCTCCAGGGCCTACGAGCAGTACTTC. This translates into CASSISRAYEQYF. The full variable domain, its missing parts supplied by reference TRBV19 and TRBJ2-7, is DGGITQSPKYLFRKEGQNVTLSCEQNLNHDAMYWYRQDPGQGLRLIYYSQIVNDFQKGDIAEGYSVSREKKESFPLTVTSAQKNPTAFYLCASSISRAYEQYFGPGTRLTVT.

Only a few counts were recorded for this clone. The chain links TRBV28 to TRBJ1-5, with D maybe TRBD1 (5 bases). Trimming left V 7 bases short and J 2 bases short, with 9 bases between. Germline CDR1 is MDHEN and CDR2 is SYDVKM. This CDR3 comprises 13 residues. The CDR3 protein is CASKSTGNQPQHF. The DNA of the CDR3 is TGTGCCAGCAAGTCGACAGGCAATCAGCCCCAGCATTTT.

A word on this clone: Mismatch with germline at one junction end may stem from a read error. CDR3 sequence (DNA): TGTGCTAGCAGTCGGGACAGGGGCACCGGGGAGCTGTTTTTT. As protein: CASSRDRGTGELFF. The chain combines TRBV7-7 with TRBJ2-2, with 10 bases fitting TRBD1. CDR1 SSHAT and CDR2 FNYEAQ come from the germline V gene (reference sequence). The CDR3 extends over 14 amino acids.

The J gene is TRBJ1-2, the V gene TRBV4-2, with 9 bases matching TRBD1. The CDR3 covers 14 residues. Losses at the gene ends were 4 bases for V and 6 bases for J; bases not matched to a gene: 6. Germline lookup yields CDR1 LGHNA and CDR2 YNFKEQ. This CDR3 reads CASSPPGQGHGYTF. Written as DNA, the CDR3 is TGTGCCAGCAGCCCCCCGGGACAGGGCCATGGCTACACCTTC.

V and J are TRBV19 and TRBJ2-7; tentatively, D is TRBD2 (5 bases). This CDR3 has 15 amino acids. CDR1 and CDR2 from the germline V gene are LNHDA and SQIVND (reference sequence). V was pared by 6 bases and J by 3 bases, with 18 bases between. The CDR3 here is CASSFPGEGGYEQYF. DNA for the CDR3: TGTGCCAGTAGCTTCCCGGGCGAGGGTGGCTACGAGCAGTACTTC. The whole variable domain, remainder taken from reference TRBV19 and TRBJ2-7, is DGGITQSPKYLFRKEGQNVTLSCEQNLNHDAMYWYRQDPGQGLRLIYYSQIVNDFQKGDIAEGYSVSREKKESFPLTVTSAQKNPTAFYLCASSFPGEGGYEQYFGPGTRLTVT.

This clone turned up a few times. The chain recombines TRBV18 with TRBJ2-7; TRBD2 aligns across 10 bases. Losses at the gene ends were 6 bases for V and 3 bases for J; bases not matched to a gene: 11. The germline V gene has CDR1 KGHSH and CDR2 LQKENI. The CDR3 runs to 16 residues. The DNA of the CDR3 is TGTGCCAGCTCCCCCCGGGAGGCTAGCGGGAGCTACGAGCAGTACTTC. It translates to CASSPREASGSYEQYF.

The chain has TRBV9 and TRBJ1-2, with D possibly being TRBD1 (5 bases). The CDR3 loop spans 13 amino acids. Germline-derived CDR1 and CDR2 are SGDLS and YYNGEE. V was cut by 0 bases and J by 7 bases, with 10 bases left in between. The CDR3, as DNA: TGTGCCAGCAGCGTAGTACAGGCTGGTGGCTACACCTTC. Translated: CASSVVQAGGYTF. Full variable domain (missing parts from reference TRBV9 and TRBJ1-2): DSGVTQTPKHLITATGQRVTLRCSPRSGDLSVYWYQQSLDQGLQFLIQYYNGEERAKGNILERFSAQQFPDLHSELNLSSLELGDSALYFCASSVVQAGGYTFGSGTRLTVV.

The chain links TRBV5-6 to TRBJ2-5; tentative D call: TRBD2 (6 bases). The CDR3 sequence is 14 residues long. Germline CDR1 SGHDT, CDR2 YYEEEE. V was shortened by 7 bases and J by 5 bases, with 18 bases between the two germline ends. In DNA, the CDR3 is TGTGCCAGCCGCGCGGCGGGGCCCGGGGAGACCCAGTACTTC. Protein sequence: CASRAAGPGETQYF. Full variable domain (remainder filled in from reference TRBV5-6 and TRBJ2-5): DAGVTQSPTHLIKTRGQQVTLRCSPKSGHDTVSWYQQALGQGPQFIFQYYEEEERQRGNFPDRFSGHQFPNYSSELNVNALLLGDSALYLCASRAAGPGETQYFGPGTRLLVL.

This sequence joins TRBV6-4 and TRBJ1-5; D may be TRBD1 (5 bases). CDR1 MRHNA and CDR2 SNTAGT come from the germline V gene. V was trimmed by 6 bases and J by 3 bases, leaving 9 bases between them. The CDR3 runs to 13 residues. The CDR3 here is CASSQGSNQPQHF. DNA of the CDR3: TGTGCCAGCAGCCAGGGATCCAATCAGCCCCAGCATTTT.

The chain links TRBV18 to TRBJ2-3; possibly TRBD2 for D (5 bases). This CDR3 spans 15 amino acids. The V end lost 3 bases, the J end lost 0 bases, and 10 bases lay between the germline ends. Germline CDR1 and CDR2: KGHSH and LQKENI. The DNA for the CDR3 is TGTGCCAGCTCACCTGGCAGGAGGAGCACAGATACGCAGTATTTT. It specifies CASSPGRRSTDTQYF. Using reference TRBV18 and TRBJ2-3 for the parts outside the CDR3, the full variable domain is NAGVMQNPRHLVRRRGQEARLRCSPMKGHSHVYWYRQLPEEGLKFMVYLQKENIIDESGMPKERFSAEFPKEGPSILRIQQVVRGDSAAYFCASSPGRRSTDTQYFGPGTRLTVL.

The V gene is TRBV28, the J gene TRBJ1-1; D is ambiguous. Germline assignment: CDR1 MDHEN and CDR2 SYDVKM. CDR3 length: 16 amino acids. Trimming took off 7 bases at V and 4 bases at J, with 22 bases between the two ends. The DNA of the CDR3 is TGTGCCAGCACCGCTAACGGGGTCCCGGTCTCCACTGAAGCTTTCTTT. Encoded protein: CASTANGVPVSTEAFF.

This clone was found once. The chain is built from TRBV7-6 and TRBJ1-1; TRBD1 is a possible D gene (5 bases). V dropped 2 bases and J dropped 1 base, with 8 bases sitting between them. The CDR3 has 14 residues. Germline V CDR1 and CDR2: SGHVS, FNYEAQ. CDR3 in amino acids: CASSLSGRNTEAFF. The CDR3 nucleotides read TGTGCCAGCAGCTTATCAGGGAGGAACACTGAAGCTTTCTTT.

The chain is built from TRBV7-2 and TRBJ2-7, with 9 bases that match TRBD1. V was clipped by 7 bases and J by 4 bases; unmatched bases: 11. In germline, CDR1 is SGHTA, CDR2 FQGNSA. The CDR3 loop spans 15 amino acids. CDR3 DNA sequence: TGTGCCAGCACCCCGTACAGGGGGACAGGGTACGAGCAGTACTTC. Protein: CASTPYRGTGYEQYF.

The rearrangement links TRBV5-1 to TRBJ2-4, with TRBD2 matching 10 bases. The CDR3 contains 16 residues. In germline, CDR1 is SGHRS, CDR2 YFSETQ. V dropped 1 base and J dropped 3; count of bases not matched to a gene: 4. CDR3 protein: CASSLRASGGKNIQYF. The CDR3 coding sequence is TGCGCCAGCAGCTTGAGGGCTAGCGGGGGCAAAAACATTCAGTACTTC.

The chain carries TRBV7-8 and TRBJ1-5, with D possibly TRBD1 on 5 matching bases. The germline CDR1 and CDR2 sequences are SGHVS and FQNEAQ. There are 17 residues in the CDR3. The V end lost 5 bases, the J end lost 2 bases, and 19 bases lay between the germline ends. CDR3 residues: CASSQTGTPRGNQPQHF. The CDR3 DNA sequence: TGTGCCAGCAGCCAAACCGGGACCCCGCGCGGCAATCAGCCCCAGCATTTT.